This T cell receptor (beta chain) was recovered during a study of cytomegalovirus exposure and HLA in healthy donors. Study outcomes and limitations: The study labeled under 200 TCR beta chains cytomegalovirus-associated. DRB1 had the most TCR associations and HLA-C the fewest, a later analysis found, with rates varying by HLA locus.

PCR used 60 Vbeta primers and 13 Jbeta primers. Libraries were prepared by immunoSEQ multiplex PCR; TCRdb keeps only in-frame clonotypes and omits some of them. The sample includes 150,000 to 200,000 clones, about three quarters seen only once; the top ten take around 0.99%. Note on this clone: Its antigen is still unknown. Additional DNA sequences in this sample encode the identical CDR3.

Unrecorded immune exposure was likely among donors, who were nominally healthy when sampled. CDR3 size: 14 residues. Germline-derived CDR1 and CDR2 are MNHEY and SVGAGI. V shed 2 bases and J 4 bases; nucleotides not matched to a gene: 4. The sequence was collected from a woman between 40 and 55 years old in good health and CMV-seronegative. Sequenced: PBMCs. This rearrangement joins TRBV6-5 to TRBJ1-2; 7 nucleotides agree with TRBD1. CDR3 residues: CASSYDRDPYGYTF. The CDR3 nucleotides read TGTGCCAGCAGTTACGACAGGGATCCCTATGGCTACACCTTC.